This entry lists 11 T cell receptor beta chains sequenced from one sample in a study of blood T cell repertoires in COVID-19. Data came from immunoSEQ multiplex PCR; TCRdb stores just in-frame clones and leaves some out. Of around 250,000 clones listed, 80% to 90% are singletons. Sequenced input: PBMCs or T cells enriched from blood (not recorded which). These receptors were taken from a woman between 50 and 59 years old who had recovered from COVID-19.

This chain uses TRBV25-1 with TRBJ2-3; no firm D call. This CDR3 region has 13 residues. V shed 5 bases and J shed 1 base, with 7 bases lying between them. Per germline, CDR1 MGHDK and CDR2 SYGVNS. This CDR3 is CASSNGGTDTQYF. The CDR3 nucleotides are TGTGCCAGCAGTAACGGAGGCACAGATACGCAGTATTTT. The full variable domain, in which reference TRBV25-1 and TRBJ2-3 provide the parts outside the CDR3, is EADIYQTPRYLVIGTGKKITLECSQTMGHDKMYWYQQDPGMELHLIHYSYGVNSTEKGDLSSESTVSRIRTEHFPLTLESARPSHTSQYLCASSNGGTDTQYFGPGTRLTVL.

With regard to this clone: At one boundary the junction diverges from the germline segment, which might be a read error. The rearrangement joins TRBV7-7 to TRBJ2-2; D not certain. CDR1 SSHAT and CDR2 FNYEAQ come from the germline V gene (reference sequence). The CDR3 consists of 14 residues. The CDR3 reads CASSFDSYTGELFF. DNA of the CDR3: TGTGCTAGCAGCTTTGATAGCTACACCGGGGAGCTGTTTTTT.

The chain carries TRBV19 and TRBJ2-3, with a tentative D call TRBD2 (5 bases). The CDR3 runs to 13 residues. The germline V gene encodes CDR1 LNHDA and CDR2 SQIVND (reference sequence). The V gene lost 8 bases and the J gene lost 5 bases, with 14 bases spanning the gap. For the CDR3, the DNA is TGTGCCAGTTCTCAGCGGAGAGGAGATACGCAGTATTTT. This encodes CASSQRRGDTQYF.

The chain links TRBV10-3 to TRBJ2-1; TRBD2 matches 10 bases. This CDR3 contains 13 residues. Germline V gene data show CDR1 as ENHRY and CDR2 as SYGVKD. Trimming took 3 bases from V and 15 from J; bases not matched to a gene: 8. CDR3 in DNA: TGTGCCATCAGTGACCTAGCGGGAGCGTCGGGGTTCTTC. Protein: CAISDLAGASGFF.

J is TRBJ2-3 and V is TRBV6-5, with 9 bases identical to TRBD1. V dropped 6 bases and J dropped 1; count of bases not matched to a gene: 5. This CDR3 contains 15 residues. Per the germline V gene, CDR1 is MNHEY and CDR2 is SVGAGI. The CDR3: CASRMGQGRTDTQYF. In DNA form, the CDR3 reads TGTGCCAGCAGGATGGGACAGGGACGCACAGATACGCAGTATTTT.

The chain carries TRBV29-1 and TRBJ2-2; no clear D gene. Germline CDR1 is SQVTM and CDR2 is ANQGSEA. Trimming removed 4 bases from V and 4 bases from J, with 7 bases in between. The CDR3 contains 12 residues. The CDR3 DNA sequence: TGCAGCGTTGTGGGCTTCACCGGGGAGCTGTTTTTT. Its protein product is CSVVGFTGELFF.

The rearrangement joins TRBV27 to TRBJ2-3; possibly TRBD1 for D (5 bases). Trimming shortened V by 2 bases and J by 5 bases, and 14 bases separated the two germline ends. Germline values: CDR1 MNHEY, CDR2 SMNVEV (reference sequence). CDR3 length equals 15 residues. The CDR3 here is CASSLMAGSVDTQYF. Here the CDR3 DNA reads TGTGCCAGCAGTTTAATGGCAGGGTCCGTAGATACGCAGTATTTT.

V and J are TRBV9 and TRBJ2-7, with 7 nucleotides matching TRBD2. Per germline, CDR1 SGDLS and CDR2 YYNGEE. The J segment lost 2 bases and the V segment lost 0 bases, leaving 5 bases of the junction unmatched. The CDR3 covers 15 residues. DNA of the CDR3: TGTGCCAGCAGCGTAGCGGCGGGAGCCACCTACGAGCAGTACTTC. This codes for CASSVAAGATYEQYF.

The CDR3 protein is CASSLGTLPISPLHF. CDR3 bases: TGTGCCAGCAGTTTAGGGACATTGCCAATTTCACCCCTCCACTTT. The chain has TRBV28 and TRBJ1-6; D is perhaps TRBD1 (6 bases). The CDR3 loop spans 15 amino acids. V lost 2 bases and J lost 9, with 14 bases in between. Germline CDR1 reads MDHEN; CDR2 reads SYDVKM. Combining the CDR3 with reference TRBV28 and TRBJ1-6 gives the whole variable domain DVKVTQSSRYLVKRTGEKVFLECVQDMDHENMFWYRQDPGLGLRLIYFSYDVKMKEKGDIPEGYSVSREKKERFSLILESASTNQTSMYLCASSLGTLPISPLHFGNGTRLTVT.

The chain joins TRBV18 to TRBJ2-1; TRBD2 is a possible D gene (6 bases). The V gene's germline CDR1 is KGHSH and CDR2 LQKENI. Trimming shortened V by 1 base and J by 0 bases, and 10 bases separated the two germline ends. This CDR3 has 16 residues. In DNA, the CDR3 is TGTGCCAGCTCACCACAAGGACTAACCTCCTACAATGAGCAGTTCTTC. It encodes CASSPQGLTSYNEQFF.

In its sample, this clone was seen once. The CDR3, as DNA: TGTGCCAGCAGCCCGACAGGGCCCAAAGGGGGGTACGAGCAGTACTTC. Translation: CASSPTGPKGGYEQYF. The chain uses TRBV28 and TRBJ2-7; tentatively, D is TRBD1 (7 bases). Deletions cut 6 bases from V and 4 bases from J, with 22 bases between. The CDR3 consists of 16 residues. Germline V CDR1 and CDR2: MDHEN, SYDVKM.